This record covers a single TCR beta chain. Its cognate antigen is unknown. V was cut by 2 bases and J by 6 bases, with 20 bases left in between. The CDR3 length is 17 residues. Germline CDR1 WNHNN, CDR2 SYGVQD (reference sequence). This record comes from a study of T cells in Graves' hyperthyroidism and ophthalmopathy. Looking at the study overall: Initial diagnosis, before any treatment, was when peripheral blood was collected. Study results and limitations: Expanded thyroid clonotypes (above 0.001) were mostly also found in blood.

RNA transcripts yielded amplified TCR beta CDR3 regions. The TCR CDR3 first-round RT-PCR relied on the HTBI primer set. One entry per CDR3 protein results from TCRdb running MiXCR on the multiplex PCR reads. The sample consists of approximately 590,000 distinct CDR3 sequences, about a sixth of them appearing once. PBMCs stemmed from 8.5 to 10 ml fresh peripheral blood. Sequenced material: blood. This TCR was recovered from a woman aged 30 to 39 with Graves' hyperthyroidism. The chain links TRBV10-1 to TRBJ2-1; TRBD2 is a possible D gene (7 bases). CDR3 in DNA: TGCGCCAGCAGTGAGGGAACTAGGGGGGGATTCGTCAATGAGCAGTTCTTC. This gives the protein CASSEGTRGGFVNEQFF.